Below, 30 T cell receptor beta chains from the same sample are listed, as sequenced in a study of cytomegalovirus exposure and HLA in healthy donors. PCR amplification relied on 60 Vbeta primers (plus 13 Jbeta primers). TCRdb keeps only in-frame clones here, not all; method: immunoSEQ multiplex PCR. This table holds 110,000 or so clones, 74% found once. The material sequenced was PBMCs. The receptors here all came from a middle-aged woman in good health and CMV-seropositive.

The chain is built from TRBV10-3 and TRBJ1-1; tentatively, D is TRBD1 (6 bases). The V gene's germline CDR1 is ENHRY and CDR2 SYGVKD. Trimming stripped 10 bases from V and 0 bases from J, with 18 bases between. CDR3 length: 15 residues. CDR3 DNA sequence: TGTGCCACCAAAGGGAGGGGGTCCGTGAACACTGAAGCTTTCTTT. It is translated as CATKGRGSVNTEAFF.

The rearrangement links TRBV15 to TRBJ2-3; 8 bases align to TRBD2. The germline gives CDR1 LNHNV, CDR2 YYDKDF (reference sequence). This CDR3 spans 16 amino acids. J was trimmed by 5 bases and V by 4 bases; bases with no gene match: 11. The CDR3 loop reads CATSTTMGLGGDTQYF. The CDR3 DNA reads TGTGCCACCAGCACCACCATGGGACTAGGGGGAGATACGCAGTATTTT.

This clone was detected only once. The chain combines TRBV30 with TRBJ1-6; maybe TRBD1 (5 bases). Deletions cut 3 bases from V and 6 bases from J, with 24 bases between. The germline V gene encodes CDR1 GTSNPN and CDR2 SVGIG (reference sequence). The CDR3 extends over 18 amino acids. Written as DNA, the CDR3 is TGTGCCTGGAGCTCGCATCGGGACTCAAGTGGGGGTAATTCACCCCTCCACTTT. This encodes CAWSSHRDSSGGNSPLHF.

This clone was seen once. This chain links TRBV9 with TRBJ2-1, with TRBD2 identical over 8 bases. Trimming cost V 0 bases and J 1 base; bases outside gene matches: 0. There are 15 residues in the CDR3. The germline V gene has CDR1 SGDLS and CDR2 YYNGEE. The CDR3: CASSVVAGSYNEQFF. The CDR3 region has the DNA TGTGCCAGCAGCGTAGTAGCGGGGTCCTACAATGAGCAGTTCTTC.

This sequence joins TRBV7-8 and TRBJ2-5; TRBD2 matches 8 bases. Per the germline V gene, CDR1 is SGHVS and CDR2 is FQNEAQ. Trimming took 7 bases from V and 1 from J; bases not matched to a gene: 2. This CDR3 is built from 13 residues. The CDR3 loop is CASTGRGQETQYF. As DNA, the CDR3 is TGTGCCAGCACCGGGAGGGGCCAAGAGACCCAGTACTTC.

The chain links TRBV7-6 to TRBJ2-7; possible D gene TRBD1, 5 bases. Per the germline V gene, CDR1 is SGHVS and CDR2 is FNYEAQ. The V end lost 1 base, the J end lost 2 bases, and 12 bases lay between the germline ends. CDR3 length equals 15 residues. CDR3 sequence reads: CASSLESGRAYEQYF. The CDR3 DNA sequence: TGTGCCAGCAGCTTAGAATCGGGCAGGGCCTACGAGCAGTACTTC.

In this sample, this clone turned up a few times. This chain links TRBV18 with TRBJ1-2; 11 positions agree with TRBD1. The J segment lost 7 bases and the V segment lost 2 bases, leaving 3 bases of the junction unmatched. The length of the CDR3 is 14 residues. Germline CDR1 and CDR2: KGHSH and LQKENI. CDR3 residues: CASSPTGTGGGYTF. CDR3 DNA sequence: TGTGCCAGCTCACCAACCGGGACAGGGGGTGGCTACACCTTC.

This sequence joins TRBV27 and TRBJ1-1; perhaps TRBD1 as D (5 bases). This CDR3 contains 14 residues. The V and J ends lost 3 bases and 5 bases respectively, with 13 bases between them. Germline CDR1 reads MNHEY; CDR2 reads SMNVEV (reference sequence). CDR3 DNA: TGTGCCAGCAGTTTTAACCTCGGGGGGACTGAAGCTTTCTTT. Translation: CASSFNLGGTEAFF.

The chain is built from TRBV6-5 and TRBJ2-1; 7 bases match TRBD1. Germline CDR1 and CDR2: MNHEY and SVGAGI. The trim removed 4 bases at V and 5 bases at J, leaving 5 bases unmatched. The CDR3 is made up of 14 amino acids. DNA for the CDR3: TGTGCCAGCAGTTTGGGACAGCATAACAATGAGCAGTTCTTC. Protein sequence: CASSLGQHNNEQFF.

This chain joins TRBV29-1 and TRBJ2-1; a possible D gene is TRBD1 (5 bases). Trimming removed 5 bases from V and 8 bases from J, with 16 bases in between. The CDR3 runs to 13 residues. Germline loops: CDR1 SQVTM, CDR2 ANQGSEA. The CDR3 reads CSVIGVGLDEQFF. The CDR3 coding sequence is TGCAGCGTTATAGGGGTGGGTTTGGATGAGCAGTTCTTC.

This rearrangement joins TRBV28 to TRBJ1-5; 7 nucleotides match TRBD1. After removal of 5 bases from V and 2 bases from J, the junction contained 9 bases not matched to a gene. The CDR3 is 16 amino acids. Per germline, CDR1 MDHEN and CDR2 SYDVKM. CDR3 in DNA: TGTGCCAGCAGTGACCCGCAGGGGGATGGCAATCAGCCCCAGCATTTT. It is translated as CASSDPQGDGNQPQHF.

This sequence joins TRBV19 and TRBJ2-7; TRBD2 matches 12 bases. Germline assignment: CDR1 LNHDA and CDR2 SQIVND (reference sequence). The CDR3 totals 15 residues. J was trimmed by 3 bases and V by 4 bases; bases with no gene match: 4. The CDR3 region is CASSKLAGGLYEQYF. The CDR3 bases are TGTGCCAGTAGTAAGCTAGCGGGGGGGCTCTACGAGCAGTACTTC.

The V call is TRBV16, the J call TRBJ2-1; 14 bases agree with TRBD2. The CDR3 extends over 15 amino acids. Trimming at V came to 4 bases and at J to 15 bases, leaving 11 bases not matched to a gene. CDR1 KGHSY and CDR2 FQNENV come from the germline V gene. The CDR3 here is CASSPNGLAGGEGFF. CDR3 nucleotides: TGTGCCAGCAGCCCAAACGGACTAGCGGGAGGCGAAGGGTTCTTC.

The chain links TRBV4-3 to TRBJ1-2; 8 bases map to TRBD1. Germline V gene data show CDR1 as LGHNA and CDR2 as YSLEER. V lost 5 bases, J lost 5 bases, and 10 bases stayed unmatched. This CDR3 comprises 15 residues. Here the CDR3 reads CASSETGVPVYGYTF. The CDR3 DNA follows: TGCGCCAGCAGCGAGACAGGGGTCCCAGTATATGGCTACACCTTC.

V and J are TRBV5-1 and TRBJ2-7, with TRBD1 matching over 10 bases. V gave up 2 bases and J gave up 5 bases; unmatched junction bases: 4. The CDR3 is 14 residues long. CDR1 is SGHRS, CDR2 YFSETQ, per germline. CDR3 DNA sequence: TGCGCCAGCAGCTTAAGGGACAGGGGCCACGAGCAGTACTTC. This sequence encodes CASSLRDRGHEQYF. Supplemented by reference TRBV5-1 and TRBJ2-7, the full variable domain reads KAGVTQTPRYLIKTRGQQVTLSCSPISGHRSVSWYQQTPGQGLQFLFEYFSETQRNKGNFPGRFSGRQFSNSRSEMNVSTLELGDSALYLCASSLRDRGHEQYFGPGTRLTVT.

The V gene is TRBV7-9, the J gene TRBJ2-7; 8 bases are a match to TRBD1. Germline V CDR1 and CDR2: SEHNR, FQNEAQ (reference sequence). The trim removed 5 bases at V and 2 bases at J, leaving 11 bases unmatched. The CDR3 length is 16 residues. The CDR3 here is CASSPGGARVTYEQYF. DNA of the CDR3: TGTGCCAGCAGCCCAGGGGGCGCGAGGGTCACCTACGAGCAGTACTTC.

This clone was counted between two and nine times. This chain connects TRBV7-6 to TRBJ2-1; 9 bases align to TRBD2. Unmatched junction bases numbered 5, after V lost 3 bases and J lost 5 bases. This CDR3 has 15 residues. Germline V gene data show CDR1 as SGHVS and CDR2 as FNYEAQ. As DNA, the CDR3 is TGTGCCAGCAGCTTTTTAGCGGGAGAGGACAATGAGCAGTTCTTC. Encoded protein: CASSFLAGEDNEQFF.

The rearrangement uses TRBV7-3 and TRBJ2-3; 7 nucleotides align to TRBD2. Per germline, CDR1 SGHTA and CDR2 FQGTGA. V lost 4 bases, J lost 2 bases, and 3 bases stayed unmatched. The CDR3 extends over 14 amino acids. The CDR3 spells CASSSGTNTDTQYF. In DNA, the CDR3 is TGTGCCAGCAGCTCCGGGACTAACACAGATACGCAGTATTTT.

This chain connects TRBV5-1 to TRBJ2-3; 8 bases match TRBD2. The CDR3 is 16 residues long. CDR1 SGHRS and CDR2 YFSETQ come from the germline V gene. Trimming removed 0 bases from V and 0 bases from J; junction bases left unmatched: 3. DNA of the CDR3: TGCGCCAGCAGCTTGGATAGCGGGGCCAGCACAGATACGCAGTATTTT. This codes for CASSLDSGASTDTQYF.

The rearrangement uses TRBV6-1 and TRBJ1-5; D ambiguous. CDR3 length: 16 residues. V lost 1 base and J lost 0, with 10 bases in between. Germline V gene data show CDR1 as MNHNS and CDR2 as SASEGT. The CDR3 reads CASSEEFTYSNQPQHF. In DNA, the CDR3 is TGTGCCAGCAGTGAAGAGTTTACCTATAGCAATCAGCCCCAGCATTTT.

A note on this clone: The junction departs from germline at one end; a sequencing error may be responsible. V is TRBV6-5 and J is TRBJ2-1; D is perhaps TRBD2 (6 bases). The germline V gene has CDR1 MNHEY and CDR2 SVGAGI. CDR3 length: 12 residues. In DNA, the CDR3 is TGTGCCGGGGGGAGTTCCTTCAATGAGCAGTTCTTC. Translated: CAGGSSFNEQFF.

V and J are TRBV19 and TRBJ2-7; D is possibly TRBD1 (6 bases). Germline CDR1 and CDR2: LNHDA and SQIVND (reference sequence). The CDR3 runs 12 residues. V gave up 3 bases and J gave up 8 bases, with 11 bases separating them. CDR3 coding DNA: TGTGCCAGTAGTATGGTAGGGGGACAGCAGTACTTC. Translated: CASSMVGGQQYF.

This clone has a handful of counts. The chain recombines TRBV18 with TRBJ1-5; D is possibly TRBD1 (5 bases). The V gene's germline CDR1 is KGHSH and CDR2 LQKENI. The CDR3 consists of 15 residues. Trimming cost V 3 bases and J 3 bases, with 12 bases left between them. As DNA, the CDR3 is TGTGCCAGCTCACCTTCCGGGGGTTCCAATCAGCCCCAGCATTTT. Its protein is CASSPSGGSNQPQHF.

The chain carries TRBV18 and TRBJ1-3, with a tentative D call TRBD1 (5 bases). CDR3 size: 19 residues. CDR1 is KGHSH, CDR2 LQKENI, per germline. V lost 1 base to trimming and J lost 0 bases, with 19 bases between them. The CDR3 is CASSPRIREGPYSGNTIYF. The DNA of the CDR3 is TGTGCCAGCTCACCACGAATCAGGGAAGGGCCCTACTCTGGAAACACCATATATTTT.

This clone has a single count. V is TRBV7-9 and J is TRBJ1-2; the D gene is possibly TRBD1 (5 bases). Trimming stripped 2 bases from V and 5 bases from J, with 12 bases between. CDR1 and CDR2 (germline): SEHNR, FQNEAQ (reference sequence). CDR3 length: 14 amino acids. The CDR3 is CASSLQGTTYGYTF. The CDR3 nucleotides are TGTGCCAGCAGCTTACAGGGTACAACTTATGGCTACACCTTC.

As for this clone: As the CDR3 is not closed by the conserved phenylalanine or tryptophan, this likely results from a read error. The chain couples TRBV5-5 to TRBJ1-1, with TRBD1 matching over 7 bases. With 0 bases clipped from V and 6 bases from J, the junction kept 5 bases outside the gene matches. Germline V CDR1 and CDR2: SGHKS, YYEKEE (reference sequence). There are 14 residues in the CDR3. Here the CDR3 reads CASSLETGFPEAFS. CDR3 coding DNA: TGTGCCAGCAGCTTGGAGACAGGGTTCCCTGAAGCTTTCTCT.

The V gene is TRBV7-9, the J gene TRBJ1-1; 7 nucleotides align to TRBD1. The V segment lost 1 base and the J segment 0 bases; nucleotides outside the gene matches: 14. Germline assignment: CDR1 SEHNR and CDR2 FQNEAQ (reference sequence). The CDR3 has 19 amino acids. This chain's CDR3 is CASSLVRVGAGQLNTEAFF. The CDR3 bases are TGTGCCAGCAGCTTAGTTCGGGTGGGGGCGGGACAGTTGAACACTGAAGCTTTCTTT.

This clone was detected only a few times. This rearrangement joins TRBV28 to TRBJ1-2; 12 bases fit TRBD1. The trim removed 5 bases at V and 8 bases at J, leaving 6 bases unmatched. CDR1 and CDR2 (germline): MDHEN, SYDVKM. The CDR3 is 14 amino acids. The CDR3 nucleotides are TGTGCCAGCAGTCCACTGGGACAGGGGGCGGGCTACACCTTC. This codes for CASSPLGQGAGYTF.

The chain employs TRBV27 and TRBJ1-2, with unresolved D. The germline CDR1 and CDR2 sequences are MNHEY and SMNVEV (reference sequence). The V gene lost 5 bases and the J gene lost 8 bases, with 21 bases spanning the gap. The CDR3 sequence is 15 residues long. CDR3: CASSLNRGAVSGYTF. DNA of the CDR3: TGTGCCAGCAGTCTCAATCGAGGAGCGGTGAGCGGCTACACCTTC.

The chain uses TRBV21-1 and TRBJ2-7; TRBD1, the D gene given by the table, was not confirmed from the DNA. TRBV21-1 counts as a pseudogene. The CDR3 runs 12 residues. The CDR3 loop reads CAMGTDPYEQYF. DNA for the CDR3: TGTGCCATGGGGACAGATCCCTACGAGCAGTACTTC.